In its sample, the clone carrying this T cell receptor (beta chain) was seen a few times. Its specificity is not known. The data were taken from a study of regulatory T cells in long-lasting Graves disease. Study conclusions and caveats: Accuracy could have been hurt by small sample size. The study found persistent patients shared more public clonotypes (roughly 2,800) than new patients (just over 950).

Regarding time point: newly diagnosed GD, antithyroid drugs for less than 3 months. TCR sequences were obtained from RNA taken from PBMCs. CDR3 regions were amplified by Arm-PCR using iRepertoire HTBI primers to build TCR beta libraries. Original handling: Looking across samples, the authors found approximately 60 TRBV and 14 TRBJ segments. TCRdb ran MiXCR on the multiplex PCR reads and lists one entry per CDR3 protein. For this entry, the V and J calls and clone size follow TCRdb and not the study's own pipeline. The sample gives about 620,000 distinct CDR3 sequences, approximately 15% of which show up once; 15% to 20% is in the top ten. The same data also went into a second study, on T cells in Graves' hyperthyroidism and ophthalmopathy. From that second work: Blood shared most expanded thyroid clonotypes above 0.001.

The clonotype originates from a woman in her twenties or thirties with Graves disease. The material sequenced was peripheral blood mononuclear cells (PBMCs), taken at new diagnosis, from a patient treated with antithyroid drugs.

The CDR3 bases are TGTGCCAGCAGTTCAGAGGCACTGTATAGCAATCAGCCCCAGCATTTT. Its translation: CASSSEALYSNQPQHF. This sequence joins TRBV6-2 or TRBV6-3 and TRBJ1-5; D gene ambiguous. The V gene lost 4 bases and the J gene lost 0 bases, with 13 bases spanning the gap. CDR3 length: 16 residues. Per germline, CDR1 MNHEY and CDR2 SVGEGT.